This T cell receptor (beta chain) was captured in a study of T cell repertoires in ileal Crohn's disease. Looking at the study overall: About 36% were active smokers at surgery; median disease duration was 7.9 years.

With respect to this clone: Its antigen is not identified.

Clones were sequenced by immunoSEQ multiplex PCR, and TCRdb holds only the in-frame ones, with some missing. The sample includes roughly 16,000 clones, approximately 94% seen only once; the top ten take nearly 3.5%. Germline assignment: CDR1 SGDLS and CDR2 YYNGEE. This CDR3 has 16 amino acids. Trimming removed 0 bases at V and 6 bases at J, with 15 bases between. Study outcomes and limitations: Compared with non-smokers, active smokers at surgery showed more clonal expansions.

Sequenced sample: ileal tissue. The receptor's source is an adult with Crohn's disease. The chain joins TRBV9 to TRBJ2-2; a weak D match, TRBD2 (6 bases). The CDR3 is CASSVDLGGGAGELFF. CDR3 DNA sequence: TGTGCCAGCAGCGTAGATCTCGGGGGAGGTGCCGGGGAGCTGTTTTTT.